What follows are 7 T cell receptor beta chains derived from one specimen sequenced in a study of response to subunit inactivated influenza vaccine (dated by TCRdb to the late 2010s). The library was obtained by RT-PCR. Instrument used: Illumina HiSeq 2500. The public reads were quality trimmed at Q25 with fastp and then assembled into clones with MiXCR by TCRdb, keeping productive beta chains. Rows matching on CDR3 protein sequence are summarized as one entry with the most common DNA and genes. The sample table contains more than 200,000 distinct CDR3 sequences; only one count was recorded for less than 15% of them. The biggest ten clones account for approximately 8.3% of the sample. The input for sequencing was non-naive T cells sorted from PBMCs, taken approximately 15 days before vaccination. This specimen's cell subset or site label, interpreted: memory T cell fraction. These receptors originate from a man aged 50-60 years who received an inactivated influenza vaccine. Donor details come from another sample of the same person, matched by shared clones.

The DNA for the CDR3 is TGCGCCAGCAGCTGGGGAGGGCCGAGAGGAGATACGCAGTATTTT. The encoded protein is CASSWGGPRGDTQYF. This chain joins TRBV5-1 and TRBJ2-3; 7 bases are a match to TRBD2. Germline CDR1 SGHRS, CDR2 YFSETQ. There are 15 residues in the CDR3. Losses at the gene ends were 3 bases for V and 5 bases for J; bases not matched to a gene: 9.

At least ten counts were recorded for this clonotype. V usage is TRBV6-1 and J usage is TRBJ2-3, with D uncertain. Germline CDR1 and CDR2: MNHNS and SASEGT. This CDR3 spans 11 amino acids. V was cut by 3 bases and J by 2 bases, with 0 bases left in between. The CDR3 bases are TGTGCCAGCAGTGACACAGATACGCAGTATTTT. Residues: CASSDTDTQYF.

The V call is TRBV20-1, the J call TRBJ1-5, with 10 bases fitting TRBD1. CDR1 DFQATT and CDR2 SNEGSKA come from the germline V gene (reference sequence). CDR3 length: 13 amino acids. With V trimmed by 8 bases and J by 8 bases, 9 bases remained unmatched. The chain's CDR3 is CSSTRDRGEPQHF. CDR3 bases: TGCAGTTCTACCAGGGACAGGGGAGAGCCCCAGCATTTT.

The chain carries TRBV6-5 and TRBJ2-3; 10 nucleotides agree with TRBD2. This CDR3 is 16 amino acids long. The J segment lost 4 bases and the V segment lost 4 bases, leaving 8 bases of the junction unmatched. CDR1 MNHEY and CDR2 SVGAGI come from the germline V gene. The CDR3 region is CASSSASGSRADTQYF. The CDR3 DNA sequence: TGTGCCAGCAGTTCGGCTAGCGGGAGCCGGGCAGATACGCAGTATTTT.

The sample holds a few counts of this clonotype. The chain joins TRBV6-1 to TRBJ2-3; D possibly corresponds to TRBD1 (6 bases). This CDR3 is built from 15 residues. V dropped 5 bases and J dropped 3 bases, with 15 bases sitting between them. CDR1 and CDR2 (germline): MNHNS, SASEGT. CDR3 sequence (DNA): TGTGCCAGCAGTCAGGGACAACAAATAACAGATACGCAGTATTTT. It is translated as CASSQGQQITDTQYF.

This clonotype turned up a few times. V usage is TRBV7-9 and J usage is TRBJ1-4, with TRBD1 matching 9 bases. The ends lost 3 bases at V and 8 bases at J; junction bases unmatched: 7. Germline V gene data show CDR1 as SEHNR and CDR2 as FQNEAQ (reference sequence). This CDR3 spans 15 amino acids. The CDR3 loop reads CASSFGTGNVEKLFF. Written as DNA, the CDR3 is TGTGCCAGCAGCTTCGGGACAGGGAATGTCGAAAAACTGTTTTTT.

At least ten counts were recorded for this clonotype. Here the CDR3 reads CSVDTVPDTQYF. CDR3 sequence (DNA): TGCAGCGTAGACACCGTTCCAGATACGCAGTATTTT. The gene calls are TRBV29-1 and TRBJ2-3; D gene uncertain. V lost 6 bases and J 4 bases, leaving 11 bases between the germline ends. The CDR3 runs to 12 residues. Germline CDR1 and CDR2: SQVTM and ANQGSEA.